The clone carrying this TCR beta chain came up many times. The target antigen is unknown. Trimming removed 3 bases from V and 6 bases from J, with 3 bases in between. The CDR3 consists of 11 residues. Germline V gives CDR1 ENHRY, CDR2 SYGVKD. A single record per CDR3 protein comes from TCRdb applying MiXCR to the 5' RACE reads. The sample includes about 160,000 distinct CDR3 sequences, approximately 20% of them seen just once. This sample was included in a study of CD8 T cells in ankylosing spondylitis. Regarding the study as a whole: Reported data indicate significant enrichment of disease-linked clones within matched ankylosing spondylitis synovial fluid.

The clonotype was recovered from a male donor with ankylosing spondylitis or in good health (not recorded which). The chain couples TRBV10-3 to TRBJ2-4, with no clear D. Sequencing input: blood, either unsorted or a sorted T cell fraction (not recorded which). The CDR3: CAISETNIQYF. CDR3 DNA: TGTGCCATCAGTGAAACAAACATTCAGTACTTC.